This TCR beta chain was identified during a study of cytomegalovirus exposure and HLA in healthy donors. Study results and caveats: Later on, an analysis found that several of the most significant clusters appeared to be linked to common viral pathogens, which included parvovirus B19.

Amplification used 60 Vbeta primers and 13 Jbeta primers. Method: immunoSEQ multiplex PCR; TCRdb's copy keeps in-frame clones and lacks some. The table has about 150,000 clones, 60% to 80% seen once; the top ten hold approximately 1.5%. On this clone: Its antigen is undetermined.

The V segment lost 3 bases and the J segment 6 bases; nucleotides outside the gene matches: 6. The CDR3 consists of 17 residues. From germline, CDR1 is PRHDT and CDR2 FYEKMQ (reference sequence). J is TRBJ2-1 and V is TRBV13, with TRBD2 matching over 15 bases. Sequences were obtained from PBMCs. This receptor was obtained from a male donor in good health and CMV-seronegative. The CDR3 region has the DNA TGTGCCAGCAGCTTGAGGCCGGGACTAGCGGGGGGCAATGAGCAGTTCTTC. Its protein is CASSLRPGLAGGNEQFF.